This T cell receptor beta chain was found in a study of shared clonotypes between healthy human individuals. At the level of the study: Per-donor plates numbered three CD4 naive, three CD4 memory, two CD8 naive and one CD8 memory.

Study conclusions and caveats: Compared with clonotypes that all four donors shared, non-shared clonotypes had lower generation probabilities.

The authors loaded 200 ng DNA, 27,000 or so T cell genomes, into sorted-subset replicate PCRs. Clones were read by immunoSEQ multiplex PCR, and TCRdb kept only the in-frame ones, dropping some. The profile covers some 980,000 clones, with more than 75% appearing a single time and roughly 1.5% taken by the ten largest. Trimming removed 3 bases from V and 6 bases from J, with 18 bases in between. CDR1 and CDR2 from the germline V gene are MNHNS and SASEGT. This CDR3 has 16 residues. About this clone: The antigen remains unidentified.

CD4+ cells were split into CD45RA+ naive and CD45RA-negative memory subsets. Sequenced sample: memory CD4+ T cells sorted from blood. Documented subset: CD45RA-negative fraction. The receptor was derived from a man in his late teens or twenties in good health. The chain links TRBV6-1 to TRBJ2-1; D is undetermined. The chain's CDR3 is CASSDIGRSGFNEQFF. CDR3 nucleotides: TGTGCCAGCAGTGATATTGGCCGATCTGGGTTCAATGAGCAGTTCTTC.